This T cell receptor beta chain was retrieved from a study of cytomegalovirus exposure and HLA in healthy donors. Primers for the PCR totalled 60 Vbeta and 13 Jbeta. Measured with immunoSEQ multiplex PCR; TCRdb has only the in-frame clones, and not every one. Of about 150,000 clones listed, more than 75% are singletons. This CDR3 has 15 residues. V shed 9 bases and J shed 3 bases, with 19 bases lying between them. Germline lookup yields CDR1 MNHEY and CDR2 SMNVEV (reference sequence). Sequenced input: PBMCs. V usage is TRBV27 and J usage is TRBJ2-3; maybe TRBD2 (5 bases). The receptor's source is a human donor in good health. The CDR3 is CASTLRDLRTDTQYF. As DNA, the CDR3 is TGTGCCAGTACCTTACGGGATTTGAGGACAGATACGCAGTATTTT.